This TCR beta chain was sequenced during a study of T cell repertoires in cytomegalovirus infection (dated by TCRdb to about 2019). Background on the whole study: Recently identified HLA-C-restricted CMV epitopes, whose presentation resists viral immunomodulation, were targeted by peptide stimulations together with well-studied HLA-B-restricted epitopes. Donor HLA type was relevant to the analysis, as public TCR beta signatures indicated carriage of CMV infection together with the matching HLA type. Results and caveats for the whole study, not just this receptor: In both this cohort and an independent approximately 370-donor cohort, the cumulative frequency of public TCR beta family members distinguished carriers of CMV infection plus the relevant HLA type. The ex vivo response was dominated by HLA-C-restricted CMV-specific TCR beta clonotypes, and the single most frequent clonotype in two of eight donors was supplied by these HLA-C-restricted clonotypes.

Taken with the paper, the label for treatment or condition translates to: in vitro stimulation with specific CMV peptide epitopes to enrich CMV-specific T cells. About this clonotype itself: Its specific antigen is unknown. Base quality data are lacking; no much larger clone is found one base away.

For sequencing, an Illumina HiSeq 1500 was employed. The raw public reads went through TCRdb reprocessing: fastp at Q25, MiXCR clone calling, in-frame beta chains kept. Identical CDR3 proteins give one entry, which carries the most common genes and DNA. The sample includes approximately 270,000 distinct CDR3 sequences, with approximately 22% observed a single time. The top ten clones comprise about 21% of the sample. The cysteine opens and the phenylalanine closes a CDR3 of 12 amino acids. Only the CDR3 DNA stays, 36 bases, in frame from base 1. Between the V and J ends, shortened by 3 bases and 10 bases respectively, the junction contains 11 bases. CDR1 is given as MDHEN and CDR2 as SYDVKM, both from the germline V gene.

The chain couples TRBV28 to TRBJ2-3; the D match is possibly TRBD1 or TRBD2, with 6 bases aligned in each. The source material was cultured PBMCs, sampled from culture after CMV antigen stimulation. The clonotype originates from a human donor in good health (CMV status not recorded). Some clones in this sample may be carry-over from other donors' samples. The DNA sequence is as follows: TGTGCCAGCAGTTTTGGGAGGACAGCGCAGTATTTT. Its protein product is CASSFGRTAQYF. Joined to the reference TRBV28 and TRBJ2-3 proteins, this CDR3 gives the full variable domain: DVKVTQSSRYLVKRTGEKVFLECVQDMDHENMFWYRQDPGLGLRLIYFSYDVKMKEKGDIPEGYSVSREKKERFSLILESASTNQTSMYLCASSFGRTAQYFGPGTRLTVL.